The next 5 T cell receptor beta chains were all read from a single sample in a study of T cells in women clearing cervical HPV infection. Only in-frame clones appear in the TCRdb table, and some are missing; sequencing was by immunoSEQ multiplex PCR. This sample's table has approximately 16,000 clones. The sequenced sample was blood buffy coat. These receptors were taken from a woman aged 18 to 75 with a cervical HPV16 infection that either progressed to CIN3+ or cleared (not recorded which).

As concerns this clone: The read is 3 residues too short to cover the CDR3 end, so that end is filled in from the germline J gene. The chain combines TRBV5-4 with TRBJ2-1; D possibly corresponds to TRBD2 (6 bases). CDR3 length equals 16 residues. Germline V gene sequence: CDR1 SGHNT, CDR2 YYREEE (reference sequence). Trimming removed 0 bases at V and 4 bases at J, with 14 bases between. CDR3 loop: CASSLAGTPKYNEQFF. CDR3 DNA (partial): TGTGCCAGCAGCTTGGCCGGGACTCCGAAGTACAATGAG.

Of note for this clone: The read stops 3 residues short of the end of the CDR3; the missing end is completed from the germline J gene. This chain joins TRBV19 and TRBJ2-3, with D tentatively TRBD1 or TRBD2 (7 bases each). Germline V gene lookup returns CDR1 LNHDA and CDR2 SQIVND (reference sequence). This CDR3 region has 15 residues. The CDR3 loop reads CATQRSGTAGGTQYF. Incomplete CDR3 DNA: TGTGCCACCCAAAGGAGCGGGACAGCAGGGGGGACG. Looking up the rest from reference TRBV19 and TRBJ2-3 gives the full variable domain: DGGITQSPKYLFRKEGQNVTLSCEQNLNHDAMYWYRQDPGQGLRLIYYSQIVNDFQKGDIAEGYSVSREKKESFPLTVTSAQKNPTAFYLCATQRSGTAGGTQYFGPGTRLTVL.

Concerning this clone: The read is 3 residues too short to cover the CDR3 end, so that end is filled in from the germline J gene. The V call is TRBV20-1, the J call TRBJ1-2, with 8 bases identical to TRBD1. The CDR3 consists of 14 residues. Germline lookup yields CDR1 DFQATT and CDR2 SNEGSKA (reference sequence). The CDR3 bases that were read are TGCAGTGGGATTCAGGGGGCGGGTACAGATACC. It encodes CSGIQGAGTDT. The whole CDR3 sequence reads CSGIQGAGTDTYTF.

On this clone: The sequenced fragment ends 3 residues before the CDR3 boundary, so the rest is inferred from the germline J gene. This chain connects TRBV20-1 to TRBJ1-2; D call uncertain. Germline V CDR1 and CDR2: DFQATT, SNEGSKA (reference sequence). The CDR3 covers 12 residues. The CDR3 bases that were read are TGCAGTGCTATCTTTGCGGAAAACATC. Its translation is CSAIFAENI. The whole CDR3 is CSAIFAENIYTF.

About this clone itself: The read ends 3 residues early relative to the CDR3; the germline J gene fills the gap. This chain links TRBV19 with TRBJ2-2; D unclear. CDR3 length: 14 amino acids. Trimming removed 7 bases at V and 6 bases at J, with 15 bases between. Looked up from germline, CDR1 is LNHDA and CDR2 is SQIVND (reference sequence). The sequenced part of the CDR3 DNA is TGTGCCAGTACAAGTAGGGCAGGTGCCGGGGAG. As protein: CASTSRAGAGE. The full CDR3 reads CASTSRAGAGELFF.